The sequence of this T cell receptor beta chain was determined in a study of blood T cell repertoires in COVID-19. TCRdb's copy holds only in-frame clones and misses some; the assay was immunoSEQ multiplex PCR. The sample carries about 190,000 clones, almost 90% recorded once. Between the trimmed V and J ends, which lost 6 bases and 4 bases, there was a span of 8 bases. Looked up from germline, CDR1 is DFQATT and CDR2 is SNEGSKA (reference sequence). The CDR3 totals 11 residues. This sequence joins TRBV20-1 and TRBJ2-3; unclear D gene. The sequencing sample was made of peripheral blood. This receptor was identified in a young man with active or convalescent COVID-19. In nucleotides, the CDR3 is TGCAGTGCCCCAATTTCAGATACGCAGTATTTT. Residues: CSAPISDTQYF.